A selection of T cell receptor beta chains follows, all from one sample in a study of blood T cell repertoires in COVID-19. Data came from immunoSEQ multiplex PCR; TCRdb stores just in-frame clones and leaves some out. In the table there are about 140,000 clones, about 82% of which are singletons. Sequencing was carried out using peripheral blood. The receptors here all came from a man aged 50 to 60 with acute or convalescent COVID-19. CDR3s include the opening cysteine and the closing phenylalanine or tryptophan. D genes are given only for firm matches. Size is stated for part of the rows, as once, few or many counts, or as a class when the clone is expanded.

V gene	J gene	CDR3 length	D gene	clone size	CDR3 protein	CDR3 DNA
TRBV4-1	TRBJ2-3	16	.	once	CASSQEKGVTTDTQYF	TGCGCCAGCAGCCAAGAAAAGGGGGTAACCACAGATACGCAGTATTTT
TRBV9	TRBJ2-5	13	.	once	CASSTGRRETQYF	TGTGCCAGCAGCACAGGGAGACGGGAGACCCAGTACTTC
TRBV4-1	TRBJ2-7	15	TRBD2	few	CASSQGLAGSYEQYF	TGCGCCAGCAGCCAGGGTCTAGCGGGGTCTTACGAGCAGTACTTC
TRBV7-9	TRBJ1-1	14	.	.	CASSLARGNTEAFF	TGTGCCAGCAGCTTAGCCCGGGGTAACACTGAAGCTTTCTTT
TRBV3-1/TRBV3-2	TRBJ1-2	14	.	.	CASSRLAEGYGYTF	TGTGCCAGCAGCCGACTGGCCGAGGGTTATGGCTACACCTTC
TRBV28	TRBJ2-3	17	TRBD2	few	CASSSRTSGSSMNTQYF	TGTGCCAGCAGTTCCCGGACTAGCGGGAGTTCGATGAATACGCAGTATTTT
TRBV11-2	TRBJ2-1	14	.	.	CASSSLRSYNEQFF	TGTGCCAGCAGCTCCCTGAGAAGCTACAATGAGCAGTTCTTC
TRBV14	TRBJ2-7	13	TRBD2	few	CASSLVLAGEQYF	TGTGCCAGCAGCCTTGTCCTAGCGGGAGAGCAGTACTTC
TRBV11-3	TRBJ1-5	13	.	.	CASSLDQAAPQHF	TGTGCCAGCAGCTTAGATCAGGCTGCACCCCAGCATTTT
TRBV7-3	TRBJ1-1	14	.	.	CASSLGSAGTEAFF	TGTGCCAGCAGCTTGGGCAGTGCAGGGACTGAAGCTTTCTTT
TRBV3-1/TRBV3-2	TRBJ2-7	15	TRBD1	.	CASSQTDRELYEQYF	TGTGCCAGCAGCCAAACCGACAGGGAACTTTACGAGCAGTACTTC
TRBV9	TRBJ2-1	15	TRBD2	.	CASSALAGGQVEQFF	TGTGCCAGCAGCGCACTAGCGGGAGGGCAAGTTGAGCAGTTCTTC
TRBV11-2	TRBJ1-4	17	.	.	CASSLRKLGRVNEKLFF	TGTGCCAGCAGCTTAAGAAAGCTGGGCCGAGTTAATGAAAAACTGTTTTTT
TRBV6-4	TRBJ1-4	16	.	.	CASSGGQAVISEKLFF	TGTGCCAGCTCCGGGGGGCAGGCTGTAATTAGTGAAAAACTGTTTTTT
TRBV10-2	TRBJ2-4	13	.	.	CASSDAGAGIQYF	TGCGCCAGCAGTGACGCGGGCGCTGGCATTCAGTACTTC
TRBV6-1	TRBJ1-6	16	.	.	CASSELWGTERSPLHF	TGTGCCAGCAGTGAACTATGGGGCACCGAGCGTTCACCCCTCCACTTT
TRBV18	TRBJ2-3	15	.	.	CASSPQLQGTDTQYF	TGTGCCAGCTCCCCCCAGTTGCAGGGCACAGATACGCAGTATTTT
TRBV2	TRBJ1-1	13	.	.	CASSVAGSTEAFF	TGTGCCAGCAGTGTCGCAGGGTCGACTGAAGCTTTCTTT
TRBV28	TRBJ2-3	13	.	.	CASIGQGTDTQYF	TGTGCCAGCATCGGGCAGGGAACAGATACGCAGTATTTT
TRBV7-3	TRBJ2-1	16	TRBD2	.	CASSPRGGSSYNEQFF	TGTGCCAGCAGCCCACGGGGCGGGAGCTCCTACAATGAGCAGTTCTTC
TRBV19	TRBJ2-7	13	.	once	CASSITSSYEQYF	TGTGCCAGTAGTATCACTAGCTCCTACGAGCAGTACTTC
TRBV11-2	TRBJ2-5	13	.	.	CASSPDPEGTQYF	TGTGCCAGCAGTCCCGATCCCGAGGGGACCCAGTACTTC
TRBV20-1	TRBJ1-1	18	TRBD1	.	CSASQSPRTGALNTEAFF	TGCAGTGCTAGTCAGAGTCCTAGAACAGGGGCTTTGAACACTGAAGCTTTCTTT
TRBV9	TRBJ2-7	14	TRBD1	.	CASSIGTGAYEQYF	TGTGCCAGCAGCATCGGGACAGGCGCATACGAGCAGTACTTC
TRBV19	TRBJ1-1	13	.	.	CASSRDIDTEAFF	TGTGCCAGTAGTCGGGACATTGACACTGAAGCTTTCTTT
TRBV10-3	TRBJ2-7	14	.	.	CAISESPGDYEQYF	TGTGCCATCAGTGAGTCCCCAGGGGACTACGAGCAGTACTTC
TRBV6-4	TRBJ2-2	16	.	.	CASRVTGRSNTGELFF	TGTGCCAGCAGGGTTACCGGGAGATCGAACACCGGGGAGCTGTTTTTT
TRBV19	TRBJ2-7	17	TRBD2	.	CASSPWGLAGSTYEQYF	TGTGCCAGTAGTCCCTGGGGACTAGCGGGGTCTACCTACGAGCAGTACTTC
TRBV11-3	TRBJ2-5	16	TRBD2	.	CASSLGLAGLAETQYF	TGTGCCAGCAGCTTAGGGTTAGCGGGTTTGGCAGAGACCCAGTACTTC
TRBV7-3	TRBJ1-6	15	.	few	CASSEHEGGHSPLHF	TGTGCCAGCAGCGAACATGAGGGTGGGCATTCACCCCTCCACTTT
TRBV5-1	TRBJ2-3	15	.	.	CASSGSGASTDTQYF	TGCGCCAGCAGCGGCAGCGGCGCTAGCACAGATACGCAGTATTTT
TRBV5-1	TRBJ2-7	16	.	.	CASSLADRDSTREQYF	TGCGCCAGCAGCTTGGCCGACAGGGACTCGACGAGGGAGCAGTACTTC
TRBV5-1	TRBJ2-1	17	TRBD1	.	CASSSTPGTAIYNEQFF	TGCGCCAGCAGCTCAACTCCCGGGACAGCAATATACAATGAGCAGTTCTTC
TRBV19	TRBJ1-3	15	.	.	CASSTKTLSGNTIYF	TGTGCCAGTAGTACCAAGACACTCTCTGGAAACACCATATATTTT
TRBV25-1	TRBJ2-7	13	.	.	CASTSDSSYEQYF	TGTGCCAGCACCTCGGACAGCTCCTACGAGCAGTACTTC
TRBV11-2	TRBJ1-5	15	TRBD1	few	CASSPGQAPNQPQHF	TGTGCCAGCAGCCCGGGACAGGCTCCAAATCAGCCCCAGCATTTT
TRBV27	TRBJ2-1	15	TRBD1	.	CASSLGQGVRNEQFF	TGTGCCAGCAGTTTAGGACAGGGTGTTAGGAATGAGCAGTTCTTC
TRBV12-3/TRBV12-4	TRBJ1-2	13	.	.	CASSDTSLDGYTF	TGTGCCAGCAGCGATACTAGCCTCGATGGCTACACCTTC
TRBV5-1	TRBJ2-2	16	TRBD1	.	CASSLLQGGTTGELFF	TGCGCCAGCAGCTTGCTACAGGGGGGTACCACCGGGGAGCTGTTTTTT
TRBV4-1	TRBJ2-3	15	.	.	CASSQVGGRPDTQYF	TGCGCCAGCAGCCAAGTCGGGGGGCGCCCAGATACGCAGTATTTT
TRBV7-9	TRBJ2-7	15	.	.	CASSYAAQGTYEQYF	TGTGCCAGCAGCTACGCGGCGCAGGGGACCTACGAGCAGTACTTC
TRBV7-3	TRBJ2-7	14	.	.	CASSPQAGGSEQYF	TGTGCCAGCAGCCCGCAGGCAGGAGGCTCCGAGCAGTACTTC
TRBV5-1	TRBJ2-7	15	TRBD1	.	CASSWGTGRTYEQYF	TGCGCCAGCAGCTGGGGGACAGGCCGAACTTACGAGCAGTACTTC
TRBV3-1/TRBV3-2	TRBJ2-5	14	TRBD2	once	CASSQSSGVETQYF	TGTGCCAGCAGCCAATCCAGCGGGGTAGAGACCCAGTACTTC
TRBV18	TRBJ2-5	14	.	.	CASSPNGVEGTQYF	TGTGCCAGCTCACCAAACGGGGTAGAAGGGACCCAGTACTTC
TRBV6-5	TRBJ1-1	15	.	.	CASSSLYEVDTEAFF	TGTGCCAGCAGTTCCCTCTACGAGGTTGACACTGAAGCTTTCTTT